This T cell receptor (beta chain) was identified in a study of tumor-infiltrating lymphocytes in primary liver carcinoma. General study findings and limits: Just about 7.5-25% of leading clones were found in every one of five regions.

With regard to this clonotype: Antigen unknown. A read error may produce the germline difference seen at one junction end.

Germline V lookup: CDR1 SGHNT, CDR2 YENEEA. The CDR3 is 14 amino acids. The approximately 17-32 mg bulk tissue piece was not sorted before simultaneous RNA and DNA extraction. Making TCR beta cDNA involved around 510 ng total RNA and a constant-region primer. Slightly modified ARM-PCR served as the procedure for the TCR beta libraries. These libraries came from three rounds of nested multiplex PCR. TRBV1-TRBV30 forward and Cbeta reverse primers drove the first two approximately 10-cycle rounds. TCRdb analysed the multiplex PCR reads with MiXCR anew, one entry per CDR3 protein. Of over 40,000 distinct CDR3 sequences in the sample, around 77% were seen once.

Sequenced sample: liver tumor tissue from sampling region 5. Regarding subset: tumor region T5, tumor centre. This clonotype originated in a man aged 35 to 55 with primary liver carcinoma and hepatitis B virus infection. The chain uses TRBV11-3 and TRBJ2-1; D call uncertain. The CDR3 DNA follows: TGTGCCAGCAGCTTAGGCGTCTCGAACAATAGGCAGCTCTTC. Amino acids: CASSLGVSNNRQLF.